This TCR beta chain emerged from a study of blood T cells in healthy people across ages. Findings and limits, study-wide: It was the long-lived donors that had more naive CD4+ cells and higher diversity than aged donors. Lack of knowledge of donor CMV status possibly confounded expanded clonotype changes.

The ends lost 3 bases at V and 6 bases at J; junction bases unmatched: 3. The V gene's germline CDR1 is LNHNV and CDR2 YYDKDF (reference sequence). CDR3 size: 14 residues. A second PCR, run for roughly 7 to 12 cycles, used a sample-barcoded 5' primer plus a J-beta primer mix. TCRdb independently ran MiXCR on the 5' RACE reads; one entry per CDR3 protein. The data show around 1,800,000 distinct CDR3 sequences, about 39% seen once. A word on this clonotype: The antigen is undetermined.

Those donating, healthy Caucasian individuals from Russia, were aged roughly 6 to 100. This clonotype was obtained from a human donor in good health. Material for sequencing was blood. The chain is built from TRBV15 and TRBJ2-1; 9 bases fit TRBD2. This CDR3 reads CATSRGTSLNEQFF. The CDR3 coding sequence is TGTGCCACCAGCAGGGGGACTAGCCTCAATGAGCAGTTCTTC.